Presented here are 18 T cell receptor beta chains from one specimen sequenced in a study of T cell repertoires in cytomegalovirus infection. TCRdb re-called the reads with MiXCR, one entry per CDR3 protein. Among hundreds of thousands of distinct CDR3 sequences listed, roughly 28% were seen once. Their antigens remain unidentified. Material: cultured PBMCs, obtained from culture after CMV antigen stimulation. All receptors come from a human donor in good health (CMV status not recorded). Some clones in this sample may be carry-over from other donors' samples.

This clonotype was counted between two and nine times. The chain carries TRBV5-5 and TRBJ1-6; D call uncertain. This CDR3 has 15 residues. V was trimmed by 0 bases and J by 7 bases, leaving 11 bases between them. Germline assignment: CDR1 SGHKS and CDR2 YYEKEE (reference sequence). CDR3 in amino acids: CASSLVGLGNSPLHF. CDR3 DNA sequence: TGTGCCAGCAGCTTGGTAGGGCTCGGGAATTCACCCCTCCACTTT.

The J gene is TRBJ2-5, the V gene TRBV6-1; a possible D gene is TRBD2 (6 bases). Trimming took 6 bases from V and 0 from J, leaving 8 bases between them. CDR3 length: 13 amino acids. Germline lookup yields CDR1 MNHNS and CDR2 SASEGT. The CDR3 DNA follows: TGTGCCAGCAGCTGGGACTACCAAGAGACCCAGTACTTC. This translates into CASSWDYQETQYF.

This clonotype turned up a few times. The chain uses TRBV6-6 and TRBJ1-2, with D unresolved. The CDR3 consists of 11 residues. V dropped 11 bases and J dropped 2 bases, with 9 bases sitting between them. Germline values: CDR1 MNHNY, CDR2 SVGAGI (reference sequence). The CDR3 nucleotides read TGTGCCGCAGGCGGCAACTATGGCTACACCTTC. Translation gives CAAGGNYGYTF.

This clonotype showed up just a few times. The V and J genes are TRBV19 and TRBJ1-1, with D possibly TRBD1 on 5 matching bases. Germline-derived CDR1 and CDR2 are LNHDA and SQIVND (reference sequence). Trimming pared 3 bases from V and 3 bases from J, leaving 11 bases between. This CDR3 region has 14 residues. The CDR3 DNA reads TGTGCCAGTAGTATCCTCCAGGGATACACTGAAGCTTTCTTT. Encoded protein: CASSILQGYTEAFF.

This clonotype was seen a handful of times. The V gene is TRBV19, the J gene TRBJ1-4; D gene ambiguous. This CDR3 has 15 amino acids. The germline gives CDR1 LNHDA, CDR2 SQIVND (reference sequence). V gave up 10 bases and J gave up 4 bases, with 19 bases separating them. This chain's CDR3 is CATAFQQRFNEKLFF. DNA of the CDR3: TGTGCCACCGCTTTTCAGCAGAGGTTTAATGAAAAACTGTTTTTT.

This clonotype was found a few times. The rearrangement links TRBV7-2 to TRBJ2-2; 11 bases align to TRBD2. The V and J ends lost 5 bases and 0 bases, in that order; junction bases with no gene match: 20. The CDR3 runs 22 residues. Germline lookup yields CDR1 SGHTA and CDR2 FQGNSA. CDR3 in amino acids: CASSPLGTSGGGLLPNTGELFF. As DNA, the CDR3 is TGTGCCAGCAGCCCATTAGGAACTAGCGGGGGTGGTTTGTTGCCGAACACCGGGGAGCTGTTTTTT.

This rearrangement joins TRBV28 to TRBJ2-5, with 15 nucleotides matching TRBD2. Trimming cost V 10 bases and J 4 bases; bases outside gene matches: 10. This CDR3 contains 16 residues. Germline CDR1 MDHEN, CDR2 SYDVKM. In nucleotides, the CDR3 is TGTGCCAACGCTCTCGGACTAGCGGGAGGGGGAGAGACCCAGTACTTC. Its translation is CANALGLAGGGETQYF.

This sequence joins TRBV12-3 or TRBV12-4 and TRBJ1-1; D is unclear. This CDR3 has 10 amino acids. Trimming shortened V by 6 bases and J by 7 bases, and 6 bases separated the two germline ends. The CDR3 region is CASRRYEAFF. CDR3 DNA sequence: TGTGCCAGCAGGAGGTATGAAGCTTTCTTT.

In this sample, this clonotype turned up a few times. The gene calls are TRBV11-1 and TRBJ1-2; D gene uncertain. The CDR3 consists of 15 residues. V was trimmed by 1 base and J by 4 bases, leaving 13 bases between them. Germline CDR1 reads SGHAT; CDR2 reads FQDESV (reference sequence). This CDR3 is CASSLGSAKTYGYTF. The CDR3 DNA is TGTGCCAGCAGCTTAGGGTCGGCAAAAACCTATGGCTACACCTTC.

This chain connects TRBV12-3 or TRBV12-4 to TRBJ1-5, with a tentative D call TRBD1 (5 bases). This CDR3 is 14 amino acids long. Trimming left V 5 bases short and J 3 bases short, with 11 bases between. The CDR3 sequence is CASSPRDPNQPQHF. In nucleotides, the CDR3 is TGTGCCAGCAGTCCCCGGGACCCCAATCAGCCCCAGCATTTT.

The rearrangement uses TRBV7-6 and TRBJ2-7; TRBD2 matches 12 bases. Unmatched junction bases numbered 2, after V lost 1 base and J lost 4 bases. Germline lookup yields CDR1 SGHVS and CDR2 FNYEAQ. The CDR3 runs to 15 residues. The CDR3 is CASSLGGTSGYEQYF. CDR3 DNA: TGTGCCAGCAGCTTAGGCGGGACTAGCGGGTACGAGCAGTACTTC.

This rearrangement joins TRBV20-1 to TRBJ1-5, with D perhaps matching TRBD1 (6 bases). This CDR3 region has 13 residues. V gave up 5 bases and J gave up 3 bases, with 11 bases separating them. Germline loops: CDR1 DFQATT, CDR2 SNEGSKA (reference sequence). The CDR3 is CSAAGQNNQPQHF. The CDR3 coding sequence is TGCAGTGCTGCAGGACAGAACAATCAGCCCCAGCATTTT.

This clonotype was found a few times. The genes are TRBV27 and TRBJ1-6; no firm D call. The CDR3 has 13 residues. The germline V and J ends were trimmed by 3 bases and 9 bases, with 9 bases remaining between them. CDR1 is MNHEY, CDR2 SMNVEV, per germline (reference sequence). The CDR3 DNA sequence: TGTGCCAGCAGTTTGGGAGGGAGTTCACCCCTCCACTTT. It encodes CASSLGGSSPLHF.

The sample holds a few counts of this clonotype. The chain recombines TRBV7-6 with TRBJ2-2; D may be TRBD1 (6 bases). Per the germline V gene, CDR1 is SGHVS and CDR2 is FNYEAQ. V was cut by 5 bases and J by 1 base, with 11 bases left in between. The CDR3 totals 15 residues. The CDR3 DNA is TGTGCCAGCAGCCCAGAACAGGGGAACACCGGGGAGCTGTTTTTT. This gives the protein CASSPEQGNTGELFF.

This chain links TRBV5-4 with TRBJ1-1; D possibly corresponds to TRBD1 (5 bases). Germline assignment: CDR1 SGHNT and CDR2 YYREEE (reference sequence). This CDR3 is 13 amino acids long. Trimming removed 0 bases at V and 7 bases at J, with 10 bases between. Here the CDR3 DNA reads TGTGCCAGCAGCTTGGCTGGGGGGATTGAAGCTTTCTTT. Protein product: CASSLAGGIEAFF.

This chain connects TRBV12-3 or TRBV12-4 to TRBJ1-1; weak D call: TRBD1 (5 bases). This CDR3 contains 13 residues. Trimming removed 6 bases at V and 7 bases at J, with 15 bases between. The CDR3 here is CASSNAGGLEAFF. The CDR3 coding sequence is TGTGCCAGCAGCAACGCTGGGGGACTTGAAGCTTTCTTT.

This clonotype was seen a few times. This chain uses TRBV12-3 or TRBV12-4 with TRBJ2-1, with TRBD2 identical over 9 bases. There are 16 residues in the CDR3. Trimming removed 7 bases from V and 7 bases from J; junction bases left unmatched: 14. This CDR3 is CASISRRGGLGNEQFF. In DNA form, the CDR3 reads TGTGCCAGCATTTCTCGGCGGGGGGGCCTTGGAAATGAGCAGTTCTTC.

The rearrangement uses TRBV28 and TRBJ1-5, with 7 bases that match TRBD1. V gave up 5 bases and J gave up 7 bases; unmatched junction bases: 8. This CDR3 has 14 residues. CDR1 and CDR2 from the germline V gene are MDHEN and SYDVKM. The CDR3 region is CASSPPGGWQPQHF. The CDR3 DNA sequence: TGTGCCAGCAGTCCTCCAGGGGGATGGCAGCCCCAGCATTTT. Filled out from reference TRBV28 and TRBJ1-5, the complete variable domain reads DVKVTQSSRYLVKRTGEKVFLECVQDMDHENMFWYRQDPGLGLRLIYFSYDVKMKEKGDIPEGYSVSREKKERFSLILESASTNQTSMYLCASSPPGGWQPQHFGDGTRLSIL.